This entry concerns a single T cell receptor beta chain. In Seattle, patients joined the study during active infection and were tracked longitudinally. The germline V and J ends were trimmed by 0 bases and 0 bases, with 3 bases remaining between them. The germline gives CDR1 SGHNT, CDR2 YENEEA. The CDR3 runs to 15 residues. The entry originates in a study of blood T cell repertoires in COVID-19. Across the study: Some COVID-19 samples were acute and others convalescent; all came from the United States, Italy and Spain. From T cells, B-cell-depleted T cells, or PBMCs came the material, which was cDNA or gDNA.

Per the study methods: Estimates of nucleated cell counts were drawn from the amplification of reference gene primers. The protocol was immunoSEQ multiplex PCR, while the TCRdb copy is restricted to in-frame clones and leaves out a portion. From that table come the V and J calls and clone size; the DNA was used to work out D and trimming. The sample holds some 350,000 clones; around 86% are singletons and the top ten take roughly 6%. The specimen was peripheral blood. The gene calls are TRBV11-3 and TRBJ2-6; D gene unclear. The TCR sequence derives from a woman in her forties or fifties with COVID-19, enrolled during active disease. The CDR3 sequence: CASSLESSGANVLTF. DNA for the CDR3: TGTGCCAGCAGCTTAGAGAGCTCTGGGGCCAACGTCCTGACTTTC.